Each of the 15 T cell receptor beta chains below was sequenced from the same sample in a study of cytomegalovirus exposure and HLA in healthy donors. The PCR ran on 60 Vbeta and 13 Jbeta primers. Profiled with immunoSEQ multiplex PCR; TCRdb holds only in-frame clones, not every one. This table has about 120,000 clones, over 70% appearing once. Sequencing was performed on PBMCs. These TCRs come from a woman in her thirties or forties in good health and CMV-seropositive.

V gene TRBV11-2 combines with J gene TRBJ2-7, with 10 bases that match TRBD2. V dropped 4 bases and J dropped 0; count of bases not matched to a gene: 12. The CDR3 extends over 18 amino acids. Germline V gene lookup returns CDR1 SGHAT and CDR2 FQNNGV. This CDR3 reads CASSSRGSGRPNSYEQYF. CDR3 in DNA: TGTGCCAGCAGCTCCAGGGGTAGCGGGAGGCCCAACTCCTACGAGCAGTACTTC.

The chain recombines TRBV7-9 with TRBJ2-7, with TRBD2 matching 8 bases. Trimming removed 6 bases from V and 7 bases from J; junction bases left unmatched: 11. Germline CDR1 is SEHNR and CDR2 is FQNEAQ (reference sequence). This CDR3 has 14 residues. Here the CDR3 DNA reads TGTGCCAGCAGTTATCGGCTAGCGGGTCAAGAGCAGTACTTC. Translating gives CASSYRLAGQEQYF.

The chain is built from TRBV5-5 and TRBJ2-7; the D gene is possibly TRBD1 (6 bases). Trimming took off 4 bases at V and 2 bases at J, with 13 bases between the two ends. The CDR3 covers 14 residues. Germline values: CDR1 SGHKS, CDR2 YYEKEE (reference sequence). CDR3 coding DNA: TGTGCCAGCAGCCGGACAGCTTGGGCCTACGAGCAGTACTTC. It translates to CASSRTAWAYEQYF.

J is TRBJ1-1 and V is TRBV7-9; a weak D match, TRBD1 (5 bases). The ends were cut back, 5 bases at V and 4 bases at J, with 17 bases in the middle. This CDR3 contains 15 residues. The germline V gene encodes CDR1 SEHNR and CDR2 FQNEAQ (reference sequence). The CDR3 reads CASSEHVSGGTEAFF. CDR3 in DNA: TGTGCCAGCAGCGAGCATGTGTCGGGGGGCACTGAAGCTTTCTTT.

This clone was counted once. This chain uses TRBV5-4 with TRBJ2-7; no firm D call. The V gene lost 0 bases and the J gene lost 0 bases, with 10 bases spanning the gap. Germline V gene lookup returns CDR1 SGHNT and CDR2 YYREEE (reference sequence). The CDR3 runs to 15 residues. The CDR3 sequence is CASSLESAPSYEQYF. In DNA form, the CDR3 reads TGTGCCAGCAGCTTGGAGAGCGCGCCCTCCTACGAGCAGTACTTC.

V gene TRBV9 combines with J gene TRBJ1-3; D not resolved. This CDR3 contains 16 residues. Looked up from germline, CDR1 is SGDLS and CDR2 is YYNGEE. V was cut by 4 bases and J by 0 bases, with 14 bases left in between. In DNA form, the CDR3 reads TGTGCCAGCAGCTCCCTGGGCCCCAACTCTGGAAACACCATATATTTT. Translation: CASSSLGPNSGNTIYF. The whole variable domain, remainder taken from reference TRBV9 and TRBJ1-3, is DSGVTQTPKHLITATGQRVTLRCSPRSGDLSVYWYQQSLDQGLQFLIQYYNGEERAKGNILERFSAQQFPDLHSELNLSSLELGDSALYFCASSSLGPNSGNTIYFGEGSWLTVV.

The CDR3, as DNA: TGTGCTAGTGGTTTGCCGCGACAGGGTCCGGGGAACACTGAAGCTTTCTTT. It translates to CASGLPRQGPGNTEAFF. This chain connects TRBV12-5 to TRBJ1-1; 7 bases agree with TRBD1. With V trimmed by 2 bases and J by 1 base, 10 bases remained unmatched. Germline V gene lookup returns CDR1 LGHNT and CDR2 FRNRAP. This CDR3 is built from 17 residues.

The V gene is TRBV7-9, the J gene TRBJ1-2, with a tentative D call TRBD1 (6 bases). Germline V CDR1 and CDR2: SEHNR, FQNEAQ (reference sequence). Deletions cut 6 bases from V and 4 bases from J, with 15 bases between. The CDR3 is 14 residues long. The CDR3 loop is CASRRGGSGYGYTF. The CDR3 region has the DNA TGTGCCAGCAGGAGGGGGGGCTCTGGCTATGGCTACACCTTC.

The chain couples TRBV7-3 to TRBJ1-2; D is unclear. The CDR3 extends over 14 amino acids. Trimming shortened V by 5 bases and J by 5 bases, and 15 bases separated the two germline ends. Germline V gene sequence: CDR1 SGHTA, CDR2 FQGTGA. The CDR3 region has the DNA TGTGCCAGCAGCCATTCTCGTGGAGTATATGGCTACACCTTC. It specifies CASSHSRGVYGYTF.

This sequence joins TRBV7-6 and TRBJ1-5, with D perhaps TRBD1 (5 bases). Per germline, CDR1 SGHVS and CDR2 FNYEAQ. V was pared by 5 bases and J by 0 bases, with 14 bases between. This CDR3 comprises 16 residues. The CDR3 coding sequence is TGTGCCAGCAGCCCCCGGGGGGGATATAGCAATCAGCCCCAGCATTTT. Amino acids: CASSPRGGYSNQPQHF.

The chain has TRBV4-3 and TRBJ2-5; possible D gene TRBD1, 6 bases. Germline loops: CDR1 LGHNA, CDR2 YSLEER. The CDR3 is 18 amino acids. V was trimmed by 1 base and J by 4 bases, leaving 22 bases between them. This chain's CDR3 is CASSQGVPGQFLGETQYF. Written as DNA, the CDR3 is TGCGCCAGCAGCCAAGGAGTACCGGGACAATTCCTGGGAGAGACCCAGTACTTC.

V gene TRBV29-1 combines with J gene TRBJ1-4; TRBD1 matches at 8 bases. Trimming at V came to 7 bases and at J to 8 bases, leaving 6 bases not matched to a gene. CDR3 length: 12 residues. Germline CDR1 SQVTM, CDR2 ANQGSEA. The chain's CDR3 is CSGGQGQEKLFF. The CDR3 bases are TGCAGCGGCGGACAGGGCCAAGAAAAACTGTTTTTT.

The genes are TRBV5-1 and TRBJ2-5, with TRBD2 matching 9 bases. CDR1 and CDR2 (germline): SGHRS, YFSETQ. V was clipped by 4 bases and J by 2 bases; unmatched bases: 3. The CDR3 is made up of 14 amino acids. DNA for the CDR3: TGCGCCAGCAGCCCTAGCGGGAATCAAGAGACCCAGTACTTC. It translates to CASSPSGNQETQYF.

The genes are TRBV7-2 and TRBJ1-2; no reliable D call. Trimming pared 3 bases from V and 5 bases from J, leaving 7 bases between. Germline assignment: CDR1 SGHTA and CDR2 FQGNSA. The CDR3 has 12 residues. The DNA for the CDR3 is TGTGCCAGCAGCTTTAGCGGGTATGGCTACACCTTC. Encoded protein: CASSFSGYGYTF.

The chain links TRBV18 to TRBJ1-1, with D uncertain. Trimming removed 7 bases from V and 1 base from J, with 10 bases in between. CDR3 length equals 13 residues. Germline loops: CDR1 KGHSH, CDR2 LQKENI. The CDR3 here is CASCRSGNTEAFF. The CDR3 nucleotides read TGTGCCAGCTGCCGGAGTGGGAACACTGAAGCTTTCTTT.